This T cell receptor (beta chain) was recorded in a study of T cell changes during pregnancy in multiple sclerosis. The CDR3 runs 15 residues. J lost 4 bases, V lost 6 bases, and 8 bases had no gene match. Germline CDR1 MNHEY, CDR2 SVGAGI. The table lists this clone with a count of one. Data came from immunoSEQ multiplex PCR; TCRdb stores just in-frame clones and leaves some out. In the table there are about 40,000 clones, approximately 90% of which are singletons. This clonotype originated in a female donor with multiple sclerosis, enrolled in a pregnancy study. V is TRBV6-5 and J is TRBJ2-3; the match to TRBD1 covers 9 bases. The starting material was CD8+ T cells from peripheral blood mononuclear cells, obtained in the first trimester of pregnancy. CDR3 sequence reads: CASSPRDRVADTQYF. CDR3 bases: TGTGCCAGCAGCCCCAGGGACAGGGTTGCAGATACGCAGTATTTT.